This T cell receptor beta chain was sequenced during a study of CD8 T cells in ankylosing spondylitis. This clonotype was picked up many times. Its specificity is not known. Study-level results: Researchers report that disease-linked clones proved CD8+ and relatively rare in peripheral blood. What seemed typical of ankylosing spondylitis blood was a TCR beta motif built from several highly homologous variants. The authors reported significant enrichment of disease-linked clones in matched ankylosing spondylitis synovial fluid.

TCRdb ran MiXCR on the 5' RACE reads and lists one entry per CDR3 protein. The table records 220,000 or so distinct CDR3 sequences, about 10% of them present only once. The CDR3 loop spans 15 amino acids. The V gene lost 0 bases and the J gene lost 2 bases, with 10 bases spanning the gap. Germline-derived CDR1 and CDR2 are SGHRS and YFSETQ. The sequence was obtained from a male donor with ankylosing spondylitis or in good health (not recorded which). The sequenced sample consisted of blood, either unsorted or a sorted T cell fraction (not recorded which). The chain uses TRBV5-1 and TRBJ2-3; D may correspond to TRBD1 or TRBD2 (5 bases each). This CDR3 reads CASSLVGDDTDTQYF. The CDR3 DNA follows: TGCGCCAGCAGCTTGGTCGGGGACGACACAGATACGCAGTATTTT.